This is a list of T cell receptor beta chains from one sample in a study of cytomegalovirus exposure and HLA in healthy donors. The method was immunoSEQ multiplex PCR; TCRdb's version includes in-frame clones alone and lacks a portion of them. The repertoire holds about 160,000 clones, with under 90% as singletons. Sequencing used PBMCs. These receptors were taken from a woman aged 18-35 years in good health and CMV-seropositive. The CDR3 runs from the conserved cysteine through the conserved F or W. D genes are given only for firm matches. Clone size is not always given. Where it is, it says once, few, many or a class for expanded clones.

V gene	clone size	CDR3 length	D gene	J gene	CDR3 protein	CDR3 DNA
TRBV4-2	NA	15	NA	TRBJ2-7	CASSQDLEKSYEQYF	TGTGCCAGCAGCCAAGATCTTGAGAAATCCTACGAGCAGTACTTC
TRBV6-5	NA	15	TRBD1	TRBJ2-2	CASSFHRGDTGELFF	TGTGCCAGCAGTTTCCACAGGGGAGACACCGGGGAGCTGTTTTTT
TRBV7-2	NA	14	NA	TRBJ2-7	CASSTRGSSYEQYF	TGTGCCAGCAGCACCCGGGGGAGCTCCTACGAGCAGTACTTC
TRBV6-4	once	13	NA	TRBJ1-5	CASSATGMQPQHF	TGTGCCAGCAGTGCCACGGGTATGCAGCCCCAGCATTTT
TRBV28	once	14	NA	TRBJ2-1	CASRISSSYNEQFF	TGTGCCAGCAGGATTTCCAGCTCCTACAATGAGCAGTTCTTC
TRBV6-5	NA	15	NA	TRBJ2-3	CASNKRAGWTDTQYF	TGTGCCAGCAACAAGAGGGCAGGTTGGACAGATACGCAGTATTTT
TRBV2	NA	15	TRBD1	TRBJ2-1	CATIPTQGARNEQFF	TGTGCCACCATCCCGACACAGGGGGCAAGGAATGAGCAGTTCTTC
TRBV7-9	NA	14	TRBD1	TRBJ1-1	CASSSDRGNTEAFF	TGTGCCAGCAGCTCCGACAGGGGGAACACTGAAGCTTTCTTT
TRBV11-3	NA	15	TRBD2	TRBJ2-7	CASSLLSGTFYEQYF	TGTGCCAGCAGCCTTCTTAGCGGGACTTTCTACGAGCAGTACTTC
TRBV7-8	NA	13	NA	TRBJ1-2	CASSLQGGHGYTF	TGTGCCAGCAGCTTGCAGGGAGGCCATGGCTACACCTTC
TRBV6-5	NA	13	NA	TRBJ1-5	CASRNRVGQPQHF	TGTGCCAGCAGGAACAGGGTCGGGCAGCCCCAGCATTTT